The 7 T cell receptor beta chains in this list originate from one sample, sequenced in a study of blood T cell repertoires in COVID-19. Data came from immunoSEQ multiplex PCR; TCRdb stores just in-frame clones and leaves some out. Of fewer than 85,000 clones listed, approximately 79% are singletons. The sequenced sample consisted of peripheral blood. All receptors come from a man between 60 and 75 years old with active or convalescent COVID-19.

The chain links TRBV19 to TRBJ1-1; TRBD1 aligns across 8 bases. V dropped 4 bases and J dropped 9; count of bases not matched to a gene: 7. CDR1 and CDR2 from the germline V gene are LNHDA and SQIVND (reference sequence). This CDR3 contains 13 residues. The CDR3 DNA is TGTGCCAGTAGTACTGAGGACAGGGTGAAAGCTTTCTTT. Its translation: CASSTEDRVKAFF.

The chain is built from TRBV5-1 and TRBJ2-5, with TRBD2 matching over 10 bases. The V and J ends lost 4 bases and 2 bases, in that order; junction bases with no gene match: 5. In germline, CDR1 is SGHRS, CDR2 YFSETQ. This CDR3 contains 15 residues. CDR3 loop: CASSTALAGQETQYF. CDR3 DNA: TGCGCCAGCAGCACAGCACTAGCGGGGCAAGAGACCCAGTACTTC.

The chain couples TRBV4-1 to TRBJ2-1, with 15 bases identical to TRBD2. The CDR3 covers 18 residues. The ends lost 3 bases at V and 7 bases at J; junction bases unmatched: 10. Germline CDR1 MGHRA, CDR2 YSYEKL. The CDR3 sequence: CASSQTTAGLAGGNEQFF. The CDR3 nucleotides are TGCGCCAGCAGCCAGACGACTGCCGGACTAGCGGGGGGGAATGAGCAGTTCTTC.

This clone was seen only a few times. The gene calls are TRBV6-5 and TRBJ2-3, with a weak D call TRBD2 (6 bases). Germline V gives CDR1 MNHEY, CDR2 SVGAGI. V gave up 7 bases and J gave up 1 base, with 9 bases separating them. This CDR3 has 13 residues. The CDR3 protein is CASTPSGTDTQYF. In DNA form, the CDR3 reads TGTGCCAGCACGCCTAGCGGCACAGATACGCAGTATTTT.

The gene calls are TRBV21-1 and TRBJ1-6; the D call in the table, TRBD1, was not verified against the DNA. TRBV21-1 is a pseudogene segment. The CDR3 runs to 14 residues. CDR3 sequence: CASRRDREGSPLHF. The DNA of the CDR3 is TGTGCCAGCAGGAGGGACAGGGAAGGATCACCCCTCCACTTT.

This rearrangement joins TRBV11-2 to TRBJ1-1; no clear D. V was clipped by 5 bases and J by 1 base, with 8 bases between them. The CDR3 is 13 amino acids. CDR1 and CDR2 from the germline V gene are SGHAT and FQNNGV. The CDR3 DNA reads TGTGCCAGCAGCCAAACAGAGAACACTGAAGCTTTCTTT. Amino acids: CASSQTENTEAFF.

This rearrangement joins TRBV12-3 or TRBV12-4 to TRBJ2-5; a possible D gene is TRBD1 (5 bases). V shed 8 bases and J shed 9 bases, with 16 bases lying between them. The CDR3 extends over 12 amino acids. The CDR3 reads CASRGPLQAQYF. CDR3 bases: TGTGCCAGCCGAGGACCCCTACAGGCCCAGTACTTC.